This TCR beta chain emerged from a study of blood T cells in healthy people across ages. This clonotype was counted a few times. The CDR3 length is 14 residues. Germline values: CDR1 LGHNA, CDR2 YNFKEQ. V lost 3 bases and J 7 bases, leaving 16 bases between the germline ends. Combining a sample-barcoded 5' primer with a J-beta primer mix, a second PCR ran for roughly 7 to 12 cycles. MiXCR, run by TCRdb on the 5' RACE reads, gives a single entry per CDR3 protein. This sample has about 680,000 distinct CDR3 sequences; 45% to 50% occur once, and the top ten carry under 35%. What was sequenced was blood. V usage is TRBV4-2 and J usage is TRBJ2-7; possibly TRBD2 for D (7 bases). This receptor was taken from a woman aged 55-69 years in good health. The CDR3 coding sequence is TGTGCCAGCAGCCAGGGCGGGGGCCTAAATGAGCAGTACTTC. Protein product: CASSQGGGLNEQYF.